This T cell receptor (beta chain) derives from a study of regulatory T cells in long-lasting Graves disease. This clonotype was observed at least ten times. Germline CDR1 and CDR2: LGHNA and YNFKEQ. Trimming removed 0 bases at V and 4 bases at J, with 10 bases between. The CDR3 runs 16 residues. The sample's time point: newly diagnosed GD, antithyroid drugs for less than 3 months. Making the TCR library involved RNA that had been extracted from PBMCs. Construction of the TCR beta libraries employed iRepertoire HTBI primers in conjunction with Arm-PCR of CDR3 regions. TCRdb re-called the multiplex PCR reads through MiXCR, storing one row per CDR3 protein. The table records hundreds of thousands of distinct CDR3 sequences, approximately 15% of them present only once. The same data also went into a second study, on T cells in Graves' hyperthyroidism and ophthalmopathy. That source reports: TCR CDR3 underwent first-round RT-PCR with the HTBI primer set.

The sequence was collected from a woman aged 25-40 years with Graves disease. The specimen was peripheral blood mononuclear cells (PBMCs), collected at new diagnosis, from a patient treated with antithyroid drugs. V usage is TRBV4-2 and J usage is TRBJ2-6, with D perhaps matching TRBD1 (6 bases). CDR3 in DNA: TGTGCCAGCAGCCAAGATCAGGACAGAGGGGCCAACGTCCTGACTTTC. As protein: CASSQDQDRGANVLTF.